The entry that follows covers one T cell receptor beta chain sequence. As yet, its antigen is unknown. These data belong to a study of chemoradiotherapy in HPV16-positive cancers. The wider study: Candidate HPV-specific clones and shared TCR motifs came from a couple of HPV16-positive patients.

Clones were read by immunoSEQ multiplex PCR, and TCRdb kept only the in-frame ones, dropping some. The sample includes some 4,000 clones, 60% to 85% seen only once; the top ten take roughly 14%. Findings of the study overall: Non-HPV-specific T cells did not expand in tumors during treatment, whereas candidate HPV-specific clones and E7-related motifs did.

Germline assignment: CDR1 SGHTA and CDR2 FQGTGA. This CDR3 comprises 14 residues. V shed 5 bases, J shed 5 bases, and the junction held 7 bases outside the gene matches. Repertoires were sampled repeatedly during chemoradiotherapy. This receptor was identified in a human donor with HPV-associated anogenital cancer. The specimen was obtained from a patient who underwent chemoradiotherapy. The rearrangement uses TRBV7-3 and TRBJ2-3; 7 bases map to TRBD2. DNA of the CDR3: TGTGCCAGCAGCCCGACTAGCTACGGAGATACGCAGTATTTT. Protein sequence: CASSPTSYGDTQYF. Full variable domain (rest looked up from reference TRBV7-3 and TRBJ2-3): GAGVSQTPSNKVTEKGKYVELRCDPISGHTALYWYRQSLGQGPEFLIYFQGTGAADDSGLPNDRFFAVRPEGSVSTLKIQRTERGDSAVYLCASSPTSYGDTQYFGPGTRLTVL.